What follows are 26 T cell receptor beta chains derived from one specimen sequenced in a study of CD8 T cells in ankylosing spondylitis. Each CDR3 protein gets one entry after TCRdb re-called the 5' RACE reads with MiXCR. The sample carries 85,000 to 90,000 distinct CDR3 sequences, around 27% recorded once. Material: blood, either unsorted or a sorted T cell fraction (not recorded which). The receptors originated from a male donor with ankylosing spondylitis or in good health (not recorded which).

The V and J genes are TRBV7-2 and TRBJ1-4; D unresolved. This CDR3 comprises 13 residues. CDR1 and CDR2 from the germline V gene are SGHTA and FQGNSA. Trimming took off 5 bases at V and 3 bases at J, with 7 bases between the two ends. In nucleotides, the CDR3 is TGTGCCAGCAGCACCGGGGCTAATGAAAAACTGTTTTTT. Protein product: CASSTGANEKLFF.

This clonotype has just a few counts. The chain joins TRBV5-1 to TRBJ2-5; 12 bases are shared with TRBD2. Germline values: CDR1 SGHRS, CDR2 YFSETQ. V gave up 0 bases and J gave up 1 base; unmatched junction bases: 1. This CDR3 is 16 amino acids long. CDR3 in DNA: TGCGCCAGCAGCTTGGAACTAGCGGGGGGCCAAGAGACCCAGTACTTC. Encoded protein: CASSLELAGGQETQYF. The whole variable domain, filled in from reference TRBV5-1 and TRBJ2-5, reads KAGVTQTPRYLIKTRGQQVTLSCSPISGHRSVSWYQQTPGQGLQFLFEYFSETQRNKGNFPGRFSGRQFSNSRSEMNVSTLELGDSALYLCASSLELAGGQETQYFGPGTRLLVL.

Ten or more counts support this clonotype. V usage is TRBV7-2 and J usage is TRBJ2-1; 14 bases align to TRBD2. The CDR3 length is 18 residues. Germline CDR1 is SGHTA and CDR2 is FQGNSA. Losses at the gene ends were 0 bases for V and 4 bases for J; bases not matched to a gene: 5. The CDR3 region is CASSLARGLAGVYNEQFF. The CDR3 DNA reads TGTGCCAGCAGCTTAGCGAGGGGACTAGCGGGGGTTTACAATGAGCAGTTCTTC.

The chain is built from TRBV18 and TRBJ2-3; 8 bases map to TRBD1. The CDR3 has 15 amino acids. The trim removed 3 bases at V and 0 bases at J, leaving 2 bases unmatched. Germline V gene lookup returns CDR1 KGHSH and CDR2 LQKENI. The CDR3 nucleotides read TGTGCCAGCTCACCCGGGACAGGTAGCACAGATACGCAGTATTTT. Its protein product is CASSPGTGSTDTQYF. Complete variable domain (other parts from reference TRBV18 and TRBJ2-3): NAGVMQNPRHLVRRRGQEARLRCSPMKGHSHVYWYRQLPEEGLKFMVYLQKENIIDESGMPKERFSAEFPKEGPSILRIQQVVRGDSAAYFCASSPGTGSTDTQYFGPGTRLTVL.

The rearrangement uses TRBV5-1 and TRBJ1-1; no firm D call. V lost 1 base and J lost 0, with 10 bases in between. This CDR3 region has 15 residues. Germline loops: CDR1 SGHRS, CDR2 YFSETQ. CDR3 sequence: CASSLSSGMNTEAFF. Here the CDR3 DNA reads TGCGCCAGCAGCTTGAGTTCGGGAATGAACACTGAAGCTTTCTTT.

This clonotype showed up just a few times. The gene calls are TRBV5-6 and TRBJ2-1, with D perhaps matching TRBD1 or TRBD2 (5 bases each). The germline gives CDR1 SGHDT, CDR2 YYEEEE. The V gene lost 4 bases and the J gene lost 7 bases, with 12 bases spanning the gap. The CDR3 is made up of 13 amino acids. Here the CDR3 DNA reads TGTGCCAGCAGCCTTGGTGAGGGGAATGAGCAGTTCTTC. Encoded protein: CASSLGEGNEQFF. The whole variable domain, remainder taken from reference TRBV5-6 and TRBJ2-1, is DAGVTQSPTHLIKTRGQQVTLRCSPKSGHDTVSWYQQALGQGPQFIFQYYEEEERQRGNFPDRFSGHQFPNYSSELNVNALLLGDSALYLCASSLGEGNEQFFGPGTRLTVL.

The chain has TRBV7-9 and TRBJ2-1; a possible D gene is TRBD1 (6 bases). V was cut by 6 bases and J by 0 bases, with 15 bases left in between. The CDR3 loop spans 16 amino acids. Germline V gene lookup returns CDR1 SEHNR and CDR2 FQNEAQ (reference sequence). CDR3: CASRRTGSSSYNEQFF. Here the CDR3 DNA reads TGTGCCAGCAGACGTACAGGGAGTAGCTCCTACAATGAGCAGTTCTTC. The full variable domain, its missing parts supplied by reference TRBV7-9 and TRBJ2-1, is DTGVSQNPRHKITKRGQNVTFRCDPISEHNRLYWYRQTLGQGPEFLTYFQNEAQLEKSRLLSDRFSAERPKGSFSTLEIQRTEQGDSAMYLCASRRTGSSSYNEQFFGPGTRLTVL.

This clonotype has just a few counts. The gene calls are TRBV7-2 and TRBJ2-1; weak D call: TRBD2 (6 bases). This CDR3 comprises 15 residues. CDR1 and CDR2 from the germline V gene are SGHTA and FQGNSA. Deletions cut 4 bases from V and 10 bases from J, with 20 bases between. CDR3 nucleotides: TGTGCCAGCAGCTACCCGGGGGTCCCGAGAGTGGAGCAGTTCTTC. Protein product: CASSYPGVPRVEQFF.

This clonotype was picked up a small number of times. The chain links TRBV5-6 to TRBJ1-2, with no clear D. The CDR3 extends over 15 amino acids. The V gene's germline CDR1 is SGHDT and CDR2 YYEEEE. Trimming pared 6 bases from V and 3 bases from J, leaving 18 bases between. The CDR3 is CASIGLNREDYGYTF. CDR3 coding DNA: TGTGCCAGCATCGGTTTGAATAGGGAGGACTATGGCTACACCTTC.

The chain has TRBV7-6 and TRBJ2-1; weak D call: TRBD1 (5 bases). V was trimmed by 2 bases and J by 10 bases, leaving 18 bases between them. Germline V gene data show CDR1 as SGHVS and CDR2 as FNYEAQ. The length of the CDR3 is 15 residues. CDR3: CASSLWGGRLGEQFF. For the CDR3, the DNA is TGTGCCAGCAGCTTATGGGGCGGACGCCTAGGGGAGCAGTTCTTC. The complete variable domain, with remaining parts taken from reference TRBV7-6 and TRBJ2-1, reads GAGVSQSPRYKVTKRGQDVALRCDPISGHVSLYWYRQALGQGPEFLTYFNYEAQQDKSGLPNDRFSAERPEGSISTLTIQRTEQRDSAMYRCASSLWGGRLGEQFFGPGTRLTVL.

This clonotype has only one observation. The V gene is TRBV5-1, the J gene TRBJ2-2, with a possible D match to TRBD2 (6 bases). In germline, CDR1 is SGHRS, CDR2 YFSETQ. V dropped 1 base and J dropped 6 bases, with 19 bases sitting between them. The CDR3 has 17 residues. The CDR3 sequence is CASSLFGGSSSPGELFF. The DNA for the CDR3 is TGCGCCAGCAGCTTGTTCGGGGGAAGTTCCAGCCCCGGGGAGCTGTTTTTT.

This clonotype occurred a few times. This chain links TRBV28 with TRBJ2-1; D remains ambiguous. This CDR3 spans 14 amino acids. Trimming stripped 2 bases from V and 4 bases from J, with 9 bases between. Germline lookup yields CDR1 MDHEN and CDR2 SYDVKM. The CDR3 sequence is CASSLTSGYNEQFF. CDR3 coding DNA: TGTGCCAGCAGTTTAACGTCAGGTTACAATGAGCAGTTCTTC.

The chain is built from TRBV20-1 and TRBJ2-3; the D gene is possibly TRBD1 (5 bases). Germline lookup yields CDR1 DFQATT and CDR2 SNEGSKA (reference sequence). Trimming removed 2 bases at V and 2 bases at J, with 14 bases between. CDR3 length equals 15 residues. The DNA of the CDR3 is TGCAGTGCTAGACGCCAGGACACTGACACAGATACGCAGTATTTT. This translates into CSARRQDTDTDTQYF.

This clonotype has a handful of counts. The CDR3 nucleotides read TGTGCCAGCAGCGACACCCCGAGGACTAGCGGGGGGAGGAACACCGGGGAGCTGTTTTTT. Its translation: CASSDTPRTSGGRNTGELFF. V is TRBV11-2 and J is TRBJ2-2; 14 positions match TRBD2. J was trimmed by 1 base and V by 5 bases; bases with no gene match: 12. There are 20 residues in the CDR3. CDR1 and CDR2 (germline): SGHAT, FQNNGV.

J is TRBJ2-2 and V is TRBV19; D gene ambiguous. The V and J ends lost 7 bases and 1 base respectively, with 10 bases between them. Germline values: CDR1 LNHDA, CDR2 SQIVND (reference sequence). CDR3 length: 14 amino acids. In DNA, the CDR3 is TGTGCCAGTATGATCCAGGAGAACACCGGGGAGCTGTTTTTT. As protein: CASMIQENTGELFF. Complete variable domain (other parts from reference TRBV19 and TRBJ2-2): DGGITQSPKYLFRKEGQNVTLSCEQNLNHDAMYWYRQDPGQGLRLIYYSQIVNDFQKGDIAEGYSVSREKKESFPLTVTSAQKNPTAFYLCASMIQENTGELFFGEGSRLTVL.

This sequence joins TRBV20-1 and TRBJ2-3; TRBD2 might be the D (5 bases). CDR3 length: 17 amino acids. The V gene's germline CDR1 is DFQATT and CDR2 SNEGSKA (reference sequence). The V end was cut by 0 bases, the J end by 0 bases, with 16 bases between. The CDR3 nucleotides read TGCAGTGCTAGAGATTTTAGCGAGCAAGCTAGCACAGATACGCAGTATTTT. Translated, it gives CSARDFSEQASTDTQYF.

This clonotype was picked up many times. CDR3 sequence reads: CSVGLAGEDEQFF. As DNA, the CDR3 is TGCAGCGTTGGTTTAGCGGGAGAAGATGAGCAGTTCTTC. This chain joins TRBV29-1 and TRBJ2-1; 9 bases are a match to TRBD2. J lost 8 bases, V lost 4 bases, and 6 bases had no gene match. This CDR3 has 13 residues. Germline-derived CDR1 and CDR2 are SQVTM and ANQGSEA.

The V gene is TRBV7-6, the J gene TRBJ2-3; TRBD2 aligns across 10 bases. V dropped 5 bases and J dropped 7; count of bases not matched to a gene: 9. CDR3 length: 15 residues. The germline V gene encodes CDR1 SGHVS and CDR2 FNYEAQ. CDR3 nucleotides: TGTGCCAGCAGCCAAAGCGGGGGGGCCGCACATACGCAGTATTTT. Protein sequence: CASSQSGGAAHTQYF. Full variable domain (remainder filled in from reference TRBV7-6 and TRBJ2-3): GAGVSQSPRYKVTKRGQDVALRCDPISGHVSLYWYRQALGQGPEFLTYFNYEAQQDKSGLPNDRFSAERPEGSISTLTIQRTEQRDSAMYRCASSQSGGAAHTQYFGPGTRLTVL.

The V and J genes are TRBV29-1 and TRBJ1-1; no reliable D call. This CDR3 comprises 12 residues. CDR1 and CDR2 from the germline V gene are SQVTM and ANQGSEA. Trimming shortened V by 7 bases and J by 5 bases, and 14 bases separated the two germline ends. CDR3 DNA: TGCAGCGGGCGGGTAGGAAAAACTGAAGCTTTCTTT. It is translated as CSGRVGKTEAFF. The full variable domain, with the rest looked up from reference TRBV29-1 and TRBJ1-1, is SAVISQKPSRDICQRGTSLTIQCQVDSQVTMMFWYRQQPGQSLTLIATANQGSEATYESGFVIDKFPISRPNLTFSTLTVSNMSPEDSSIYLCSGRVGKTEAFFGQGTRLTVV.

This clonotype is a singleton in its sample. The chain uses TRBV7-3 and TRBJ2-3, with 8 positions matching TRBD2. V gave up 3 bases and J gave up 4 bases; unmatched junction bases: 3. CDR3 length equals 14 residues. CDR1 and CDR2 from the germline V gene are SGHTA and FQGTGA. DNA of the CDR3: TGTGCCAGCAGCTTCGGGGGGGCGGCAGATACGCAGTATTTT. This translates into CASSFGGAADTQYF.

The rearrangement uses TRBV11-2 and TRBJ2-4; the match to TRBD1 covers 7 bases. The CDR3 loop spans 13 amino acids. With V trimmed by 1 base and J by 9 bases, 3 bases remained unmatched. Germline V gene sequence: CDR1 SGHAT, CDR2 FQNNGV. The CDR3 loop is CASSLGDSSIQYF. The CDR3 DNA reads as TGTGCCAGCAGCTTAGGGGACAGCAGCATTCAGTACTTC.

The sample holds a few counts of this clonotype. V gene TRBV5-1 combines with J gene TRBJ2-1; unclear D gene. Trimming left V 7 bases short and J 6 bases short, with 14 bases between. Germline lookup yields CDR1 SGHRS and CDR2 YFSETQ. The length of the CDR3 is 13 residues. CDR3 sequence: CASAPNSGNEQFF. DNA for the CDR3: TGCGCCAGCGCACCCAATAGTGGCAATGAGCAGTTCTTC.

This clonotype was counted many times. The chain links TRBV29-1 to TRBJ2-3, with TRBD1 identical over 8 bases. Germline lookup yields CDR1 SQVTM and CDR2 ANQGSEA. The CDR3 extends over 17 amino acids. Unmatched junction bases numbered 9, after V lost 1 base and J lost 0 bases. The CDR3 loop is CSVEGSRDRPSTDTQYF. CDR3 in DNA: TGCAGCGTTGAAGGGTCTAGGGACAGGCCTAGCACAGATACGCAGTATTTT.

This chain connects TRBV5-1 to TRBJ2-1; 11 nucleotides agree with TRBD2. CDR3 length: 15 residues. CDR1 is SGHRS, CDR2 YFSETQ, per germline. V lost 4 bases to trimming and J lost 8 bases; unmatched junction nucleotides: 8. The CDR3 nucleotides read TGCGCCAGCAGCCTCGCACTAGCGGGAGAAGATGAGCAGTTCTTC. Amino acid sequence: CASSLALAGEDEQFF.

In this sample, this clonotype turned up a few times. Relative to the germline gene, one junction end is altered; a read error may explain this. The gene calls are TRBV7-7 and TRBJ2-1, with 9 bases aligning to TRBD2. The CDR3 has 15 residues. Germline V gene lookup returns CDR1 SSHAT and CDR2 FNYEAQ (reference sequence). The CDR3 sequence: CASSRIAGAYNEQFF. As DNA, the CDR3 is TGTGCTAGCAGCCGAATAGCGGGAGCCTACAATGAGCAGTTCTTC.

The CDR3 DNA is TGCGCCAGCAGCTTGGCCGGAGCAGAGGGGGAAAAACTGTTTTTT. Encoded protein: CASSLAGAEGEKLFF. The rearrangement links TRBV5-1 to TRBJ1-4; D possibly corresponds to TRBD1 (5 bases). Trimming removed 0 bases at V and 8 bases at J, with 14 bases between. The germline CDR1 and CDR2 sequences are SGHRS and YFSETQ. CDR3 length equals 15 residues. Drawing the rest from reference TRBV5-1 and TRBJ1-4, the complete variable domain is KAGVTQTPRYLIKTRGQQVTLSCSPISGHRSVSWYQQTPGQGLQFLFEYFSETQRNKGNFPGRFSGRQFSNSRSEMNVSTLELGDSALYLCASSLAGAEGEKLFFGSGTQLSVL.